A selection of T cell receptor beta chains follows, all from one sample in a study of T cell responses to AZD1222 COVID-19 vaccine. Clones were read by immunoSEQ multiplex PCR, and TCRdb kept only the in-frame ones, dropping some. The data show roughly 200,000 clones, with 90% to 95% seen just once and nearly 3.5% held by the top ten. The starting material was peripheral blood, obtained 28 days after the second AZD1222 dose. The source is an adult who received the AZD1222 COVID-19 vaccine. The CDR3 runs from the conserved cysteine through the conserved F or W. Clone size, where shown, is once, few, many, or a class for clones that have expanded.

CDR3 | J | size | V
CASTWGGAHTGELFF | TRBJ2-2 | NA | TRBV28
CASSLGGSDEQYF | TRBJ2-7 | NA | TRBV28
CASRPVFLSMNTEAFF | TRBJ1-1 | NA | TRBV2
CASSPGTAINEKLFF | TRBJ1-4 | few | TRBV6-5
CASSDRDYLNNEQFF | TRBJ2-1 | NA | TRBV7-8
CASSSNRDHNEQFF | TRBJ2-1 | NA | TRBV2
CASSLLLGDTGELFF | TRBJ2-2 | NA | TRBV28
CASSQEATNLWGYTF | TRBJ1-2 | NA | TRBV4-1
CASNRDRFRSSSYEQYF | TRBJ2-7 | NA | TRBV21-1
CATSPMGQGAAGPQHF | TRBJ1-5 | NA | TRBV15
CASIKLAGGSGEQFF | TRBJ2-1 | NA | TRBV2
CASSLQGRQETQYF | TRBJ2-5 | NA | TRBV7-2
CASSWGQGWEQYF | TRBJ2-7 | NA | TRBV27
CASSFPPGNYGYTF | TRBJ1-2 | NA | TRBV28
CASSLDTGELFF | TRBJ2-2 | NA | TRBV7-3